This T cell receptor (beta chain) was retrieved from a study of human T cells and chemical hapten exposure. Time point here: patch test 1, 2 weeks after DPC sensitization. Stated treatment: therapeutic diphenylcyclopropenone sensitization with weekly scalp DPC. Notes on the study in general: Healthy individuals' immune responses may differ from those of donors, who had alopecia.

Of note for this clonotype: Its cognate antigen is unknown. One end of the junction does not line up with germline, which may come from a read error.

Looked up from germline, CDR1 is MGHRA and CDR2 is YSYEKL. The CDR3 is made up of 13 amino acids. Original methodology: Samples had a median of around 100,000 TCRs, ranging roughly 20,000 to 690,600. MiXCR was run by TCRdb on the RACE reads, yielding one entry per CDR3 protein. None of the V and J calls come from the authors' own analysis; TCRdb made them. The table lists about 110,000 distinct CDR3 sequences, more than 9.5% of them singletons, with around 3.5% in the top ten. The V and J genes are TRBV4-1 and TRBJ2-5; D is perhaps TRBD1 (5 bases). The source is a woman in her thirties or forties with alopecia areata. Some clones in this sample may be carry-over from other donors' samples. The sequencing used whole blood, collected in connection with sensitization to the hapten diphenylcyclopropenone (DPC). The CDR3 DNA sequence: TGCGCCAGCAGCCAAGTAGGGGCAGAGAACCAGTACTTC. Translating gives CASSQVGAENQYF.